This T cell receptor (beta chain) is drawn from a study of cytomegalovirus exposure and HLA in healthy donors. Study-wide context: Both the 120 or so validation repertoires and the 600 to 750 first-cohort repertoires used the same platform, as reported by a later analysis. Study results and limitations: The study labeled more than 150 TCR beta chains cytomegalovirus-associated. Some public TCRs appeared in many individuals, while most sequences were rare.

Assay used: immunoSEQ multiplex PCR; TCRdb lists only in-frame clones, some missing. There are 150,000 to 200,000 clones in the sample; around four fifths occur only once, and around 2.4% lies in the top ten. With 4 bases removed from V and 6 bases from J, the gap between germline ends came to 6 bases. The CDR3 sequence is 12 residues long. Germline V CDR1 and CDR2: SEHNR, FQNEAQ (reference sequence). The validation cohort, a group of more than 95 subjects, included the donors and was separate from the roughly 620-subject first cohort. Regarding this clone: Its target is not known.

This TCR was recovered from a man aged 30 to 39 in good health and CMV-seropositive. Sequencing input: PBMCs. The gene calls are TRBV7-9 and TRBJ2-2; D call uncertain. CDR3 amino acids: CASSSGAGELFF. The CDR3 nucleotides are TGTGCCAGCAGCTCGGGTGCCGGGGAGCTGTTTTTT.